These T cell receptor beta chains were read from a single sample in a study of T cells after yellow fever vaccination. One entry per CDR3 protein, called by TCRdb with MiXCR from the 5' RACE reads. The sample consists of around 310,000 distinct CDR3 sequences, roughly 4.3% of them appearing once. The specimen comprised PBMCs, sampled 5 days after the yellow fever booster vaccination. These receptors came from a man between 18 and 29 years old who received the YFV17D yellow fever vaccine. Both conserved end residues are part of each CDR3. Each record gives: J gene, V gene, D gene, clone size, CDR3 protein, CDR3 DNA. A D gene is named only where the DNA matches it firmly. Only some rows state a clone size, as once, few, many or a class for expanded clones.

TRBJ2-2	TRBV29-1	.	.	CSVERGGSGELFF	TGCAGCGTTGAACGTGGGGGTAGCGGGGAGCTGTTTTTT
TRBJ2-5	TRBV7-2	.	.	CASSWASRETQYF	TGTGCCAGCAGCTGGGCTAGCCGCGAGACCCAGTACTTC
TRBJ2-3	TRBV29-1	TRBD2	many	CSVARGGVSDTQYF	TGCAGCGTTGCGCGGGGGGGCGTGTCAGATACGCAGTATTTT
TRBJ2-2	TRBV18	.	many	CASSPLQDTGELFF	TGTGCCAGCTCACCTCTACAGGACACCGGGGAGCTGTTTTTT
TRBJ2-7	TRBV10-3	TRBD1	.	CAISDWTGSYEQYF	TGTGCCATCAGTGATTGGACAGGGTCCTACGAGCAGTACTTC
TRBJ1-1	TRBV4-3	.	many	CASSQERKPNTEAFF	TGCGCCAGCAGCCAAGAACGAAAGCCGAACACTGAAGCTTTCTTT
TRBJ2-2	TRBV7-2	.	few	CASSPIRGGELFF	TGTGCCAGCAGCCCAATCCGGGGGGGGGAGCTGTTTTTT
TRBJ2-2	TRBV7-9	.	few	CASSSVRGTNTGELFF	TGTGCCAGCAGCTCCGTTCGGGGGACCAACACCGGGGAGCTGTTTTTT
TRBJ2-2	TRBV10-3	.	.	CAITSDFLQELFF	TGTGCCATCACTTCGGACTTTCTTCAGGAGCTGTTTTTT
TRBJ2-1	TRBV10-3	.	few	CAISGQGYNEQFF	TGTGCCATCAGTGGTCAGGGATACAATGAGCAGTTCTTC
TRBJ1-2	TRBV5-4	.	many	CASSADSHYGYTF	TGTGCCAGCAGCGCCGACAGCCACTATGGCTACACCTTC
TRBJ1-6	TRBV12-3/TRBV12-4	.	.	CASTYQGLYNSPLHF	TGTGCCAGCACTTACCAGGGGTTATATAATTCACCCCTCCACTTT
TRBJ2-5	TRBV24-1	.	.	CATSDGSIETQYF	TGTGCCACCAGTGACGGGAGTATCGAGACCCAGTACTTC
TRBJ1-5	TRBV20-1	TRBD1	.	CSAGQAYSNQPQHF	TGCAGTGCTGGACAGGCCTATAGCAATCAGCCCCAGCATTTT
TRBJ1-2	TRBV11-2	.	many	CASSSPQGYGYTF	TGTGCCAGCAGCTCCCCCCAGGGTTATGGCTACACCTTC
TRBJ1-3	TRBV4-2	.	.	CASSQSPGNTIYF	TGTGCCAGCAGCCAATCACCAGGAAACACCATATATTTT
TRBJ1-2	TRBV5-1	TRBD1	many	CASSVDRGDGYTF	TGCGCCAGCAGCGTGGACAGGGGAGATGGCTACACCTTC
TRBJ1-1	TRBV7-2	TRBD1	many	CASSGQVEAFF	TGTGCCAGCAGCGGACAGGTTGAAGCTTTCTTT
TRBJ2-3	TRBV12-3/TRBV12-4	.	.	CASSFGRGGGTDTQYF	TGTGCCAGCAGTTTCGGCAGGGGCGGAGGCACAGATACGCAGTATTTT
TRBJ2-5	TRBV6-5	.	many	CASSYRGIQQETQYF	TGTGCCAGCAGTTACCGAGGGATACAGCAAGAGACCCAGTACTTC
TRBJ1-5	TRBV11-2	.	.	CASSLDQRSNQPQHF	TGTGCCAGCAGCTTAGATCAGAGAAGCAATCAGCCCCAGCATTTT
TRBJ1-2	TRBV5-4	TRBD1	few	CASSPDRAEGYTF	TGTGCCAGCAGCCCGGACAGGGCGGAGGGCTACACCTTC
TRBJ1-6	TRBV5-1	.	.	CASSSQDYNSPLHF	TGCGCCAGCAGCTCACAGGATTATAATTCACCCCTCCACTTT
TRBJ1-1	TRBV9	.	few	CASSVGLPNTEAFF	TGTGCCAGCAGCGTAGGATTACCGAACACTGAAGCTTTCTTT
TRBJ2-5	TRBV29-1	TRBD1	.	CSVEGTGGKETQYF	TGCAGCGTTGAAGGGACAGGGGGAAAAGAGACCCAGTACTTC
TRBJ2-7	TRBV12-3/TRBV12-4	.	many	CASRRQNLEQYF	TGTGCCAGCAGGAGACAGAATCTCGAGCAGTACTTC
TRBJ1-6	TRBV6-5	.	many	CASSYRGGWGSPLHF	TGTGCCAGCAGTTACCGGGGCGGATGGGGTTCACCCCTCCACTTT
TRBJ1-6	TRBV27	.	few	CASSFLYPRGSPLHF	TGTGCCAGCAGTTTCCTTTACCCGAGAGGATCACCCCTCCACTTT
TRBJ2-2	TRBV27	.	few	CASRKYTGELFF	TGTGCCAGCAGAAAGTACACCGGGGAGCTGTTTTTT
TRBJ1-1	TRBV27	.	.	CASSRAPGTEAFF	TGTGCCAGCTCCCGGGCCCCGGGCACTGAAGCTTTCTTT
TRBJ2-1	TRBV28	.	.	CASTTSTHEQFF	TGTGCCAGCACCACTAGCACCCATGAGCAGTTCTTC
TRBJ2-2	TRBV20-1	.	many	CSARDKRSFNTGELFF	TGCAGTGCTAGAGATAAGCGGTCTTTTAACACCGGGGAGCTGTTTTTT
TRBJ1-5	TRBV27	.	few	CASSLSKGQPQHF	TGTGCCAGCAGTTTATCTAAGGGTCAGCCCCAGCATTTT
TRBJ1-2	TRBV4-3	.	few	CASSQDAATYGYTF	TGCGCCAGCAGCCAAGATGCGGCTACTTATGGCTACACCTTC
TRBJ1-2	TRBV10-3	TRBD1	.	CAISTGQASEGGYTF	TGTGCCATCAGTACAGGACAGGCCTCTGAAGGAGGCTACACCTTC